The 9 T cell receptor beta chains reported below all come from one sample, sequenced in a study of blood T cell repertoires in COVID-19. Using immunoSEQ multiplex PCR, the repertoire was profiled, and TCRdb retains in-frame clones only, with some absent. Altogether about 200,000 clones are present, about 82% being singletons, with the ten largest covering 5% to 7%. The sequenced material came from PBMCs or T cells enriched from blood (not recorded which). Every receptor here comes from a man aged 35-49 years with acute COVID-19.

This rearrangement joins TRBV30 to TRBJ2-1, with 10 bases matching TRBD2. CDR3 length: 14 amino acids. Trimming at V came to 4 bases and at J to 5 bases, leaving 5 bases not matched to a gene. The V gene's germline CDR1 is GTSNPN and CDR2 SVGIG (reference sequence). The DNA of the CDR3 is TGTGCCTGGACCTCGGGACTAGCGCACAATGAGCAGTTCTTC. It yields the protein CAWTSGLAHNEQFF.

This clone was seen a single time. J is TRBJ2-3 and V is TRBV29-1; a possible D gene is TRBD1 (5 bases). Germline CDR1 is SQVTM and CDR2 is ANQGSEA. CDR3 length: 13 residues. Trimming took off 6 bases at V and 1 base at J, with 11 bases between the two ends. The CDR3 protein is CSVVLQGTDTQYF. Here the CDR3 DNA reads TGCAGCGTCGTTCTACAGGGCACAGATACGCAGTATTTT.

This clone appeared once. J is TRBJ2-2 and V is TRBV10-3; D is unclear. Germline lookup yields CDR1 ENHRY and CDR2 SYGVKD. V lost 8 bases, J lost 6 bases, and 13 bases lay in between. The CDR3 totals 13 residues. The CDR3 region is CAISLQTPGELFF. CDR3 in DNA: TGTGCCATCTCGTTACAAACGCCCGGGGAGCTGTTTTTT.

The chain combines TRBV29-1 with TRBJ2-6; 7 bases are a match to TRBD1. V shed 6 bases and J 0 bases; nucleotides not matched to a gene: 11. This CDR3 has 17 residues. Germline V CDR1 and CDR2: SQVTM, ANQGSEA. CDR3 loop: CSVQTGPVSSGANVLTF. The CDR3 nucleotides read TGCAGCGTCCAGACAGGGCCTGTGTCCTCTGGGGCCAACGTCCTGACTTTC.

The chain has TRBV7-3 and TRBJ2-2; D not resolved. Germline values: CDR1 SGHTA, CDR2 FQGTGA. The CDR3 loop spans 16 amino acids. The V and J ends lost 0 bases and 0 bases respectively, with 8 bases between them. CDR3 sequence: CASSLTYTANTGELFF. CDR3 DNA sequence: TGTGCCAGCAGCTTAACGTATACAGCGAACACCGGGGAGCTGTTTTTT.

The CDR3 spells CASSQRLTTGTHSYEQYF. The CDR3 DNA follows: TGTGCCAGCAGCCAGAGACTCACTACCGGGACTCACTCCTACGAGCAGTACTTC. This chain connects TRBV7-9 to TRBJ2-7; the D gene is possibly TRBD2 (6 bases). This CDR3 is built from 18 residues. Germline CDR1 is SEHNR and CDR2 is FQNEAQ (reference sequence). With 5 bases removed from V and 0 bases from J, the gap between germline ends came to 23 bases. Together with reference TRBV7-9 and TRBJ2-7, the CDR3 gives the full variable domain: DTGVSQNPRHKITKRGQNVTFRCDPISEHNRLYWYRQTLGQGPEFLTYFQNEAQLEKSRLLSDRFSAERPKGSFSTLEIQRTEQGDSAMYLCASSQRLTTGTHSYEQYFGPGTRLTVT.

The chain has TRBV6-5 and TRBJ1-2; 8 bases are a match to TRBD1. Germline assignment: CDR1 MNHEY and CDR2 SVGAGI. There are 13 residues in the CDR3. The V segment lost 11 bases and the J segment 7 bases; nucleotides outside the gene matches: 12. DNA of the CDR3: TGTGCCGCCTTGACAGGGGAAGTTGGTGGCTACACCTTC. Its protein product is CAALTGEVGGYTF.

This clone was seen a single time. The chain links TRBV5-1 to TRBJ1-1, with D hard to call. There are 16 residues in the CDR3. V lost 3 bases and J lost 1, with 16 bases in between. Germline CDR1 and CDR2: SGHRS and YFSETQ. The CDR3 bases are TGCGCCAGCAGCTCCGGACTTCCCGGAGGGAACACTGAAGCTTTCTTT. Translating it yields CASSSGLPGGNTEAFF.

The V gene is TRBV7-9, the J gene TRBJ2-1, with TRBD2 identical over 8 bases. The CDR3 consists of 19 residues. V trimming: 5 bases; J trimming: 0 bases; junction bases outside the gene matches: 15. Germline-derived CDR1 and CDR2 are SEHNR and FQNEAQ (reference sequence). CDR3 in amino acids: CASSPRGSGMGSSYNEQFF. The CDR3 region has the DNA TGTGCCAGCAGCCCCCGTGGTAGCGGGATGGGGAGCTCCTACAATGAGCAGTTCTTC.